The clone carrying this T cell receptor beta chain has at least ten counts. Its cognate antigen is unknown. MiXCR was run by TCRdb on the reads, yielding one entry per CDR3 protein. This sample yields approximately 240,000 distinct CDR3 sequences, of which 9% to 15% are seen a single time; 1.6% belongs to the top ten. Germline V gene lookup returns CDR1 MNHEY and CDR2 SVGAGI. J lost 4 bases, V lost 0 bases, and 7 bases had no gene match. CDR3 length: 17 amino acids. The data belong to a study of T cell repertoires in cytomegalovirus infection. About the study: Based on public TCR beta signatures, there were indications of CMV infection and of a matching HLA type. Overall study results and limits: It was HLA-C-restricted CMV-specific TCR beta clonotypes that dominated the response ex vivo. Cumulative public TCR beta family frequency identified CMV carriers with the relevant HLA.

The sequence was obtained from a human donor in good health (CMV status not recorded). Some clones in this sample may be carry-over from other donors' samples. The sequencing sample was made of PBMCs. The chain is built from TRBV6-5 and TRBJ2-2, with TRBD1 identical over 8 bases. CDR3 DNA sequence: TGTGCCAGCAGTTACTCATGGGACAGGCGTGGCACCGGGGAGCTGTTTTTT. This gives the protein CASSYSWDRRGTGELFF.